This T cell receptor (beta chain) was identified during a study of CD8 T cells in ankylosing spondylitis. Study outcomes and limitations: A CD8+ phenotype characterized the disease-linked clones, which were relatively rare in peripheral blood. Characteristic, it appeared, of ankylosing spondylitis blood was a TCR beta motif of 7 or 8 highly homologous variants.

This clonotype was recorded a few times. Its target is not known. Via MiXCR, TCRdb re-called the 5' RACE reads, giving one row per CDR3 protein. Here the sample spans about 88,000 distinct CDR3 sequences, approximately 30% being singletons. Germline assignment: CDR1 DFQATT and CDR2 SNEGSKA (reference sequence). This CDR3 region has 11 residues. Trimming took off 2 bases at V and 7 bases at J, with 8 bases between the two ends. The sequence derives from a male donor with ankylosing spondylitis or in good health (not recorded which). The rearrangement joins TRBV20-1 to TRBJ1-2; no firm D call. Sequencing used blood, either unsorted or a sorted T cell fraction (not recorded which). DNA of the CDR3: TGCAGTGCTAGACCCCCGGGTGGCTACACCTTC. Its protein product is CSARPPGGYTF.